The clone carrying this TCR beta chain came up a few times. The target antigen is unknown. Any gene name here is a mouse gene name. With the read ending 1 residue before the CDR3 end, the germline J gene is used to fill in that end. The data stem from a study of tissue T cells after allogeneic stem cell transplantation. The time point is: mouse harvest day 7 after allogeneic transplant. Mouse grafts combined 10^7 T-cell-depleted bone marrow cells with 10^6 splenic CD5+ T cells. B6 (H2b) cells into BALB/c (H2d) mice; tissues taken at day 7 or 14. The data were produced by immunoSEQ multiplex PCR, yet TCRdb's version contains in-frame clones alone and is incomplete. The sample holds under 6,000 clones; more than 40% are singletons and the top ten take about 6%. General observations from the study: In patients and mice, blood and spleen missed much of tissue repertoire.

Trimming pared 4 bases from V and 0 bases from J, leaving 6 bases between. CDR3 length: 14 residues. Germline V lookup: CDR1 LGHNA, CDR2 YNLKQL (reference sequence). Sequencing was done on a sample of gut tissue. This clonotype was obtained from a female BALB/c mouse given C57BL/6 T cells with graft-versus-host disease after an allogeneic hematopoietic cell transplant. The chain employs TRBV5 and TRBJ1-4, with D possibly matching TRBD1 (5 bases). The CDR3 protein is CASSRTFSNERLFF. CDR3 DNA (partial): TGTGCCAGCAGCCGGACATTTTCCAACGAAAGATTATTT.